Sequencing of this TCR beta chain was carried out in a study of neurological immune-mediated disorders. This clonotype was detected ten times or more. Its specificity is not known. 5'RACE with 10-nucleotide random UMIs produced the cDNA. In TCRdb, the 5' RACE reads were re-called with MiXCR into one record per CDR3 protein. The sample lists 85,000 to 100,000 distinct CDR3 sequences; 3% to 4% were seen once. Germline CDR1 and CDR2: DFQATT and SNEGSKA (reference sequence). The CDR3 runs 12 residues. V shed 1 base and J shed 5 bases, with 8 bases lying between them. Whole-study findings and limits: Among 34 multiple sclerosis patients, 18 had repertoires that phylogenetic grouping placed in one related-CDR3 cluster, a possible signature.

The sequencing sample was made of PBMCs. The receptor comes from a woman aged 18-30 years with multiple sclerosis. The V call is TRBV20-1, the J call TRBJ2-5; D uncertain. The CDR3 spells CSARVPEETQYF. The CDR3 coding sequence is TGCAGTGCTAGAGTCCCGGAGGAGACCCAGTACTTC.